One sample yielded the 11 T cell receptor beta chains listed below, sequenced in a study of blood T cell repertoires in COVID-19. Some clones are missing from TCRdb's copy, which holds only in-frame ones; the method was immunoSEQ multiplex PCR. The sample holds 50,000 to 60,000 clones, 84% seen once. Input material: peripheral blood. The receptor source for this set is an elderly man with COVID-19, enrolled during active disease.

The CDR3 nucleotides are TGTGCCAGCAGCCCGCCCGGGAACATTCAGTACTTC. Its translation: CASSPPGNIQYF. This chain connects TRBV11-2 to TRBJ2-4, with D uncertain. CDR1 and CDR2 from the germline V gene are SGHAT and FQNNGV. This CDR3 spans 12 amino acids. Trimming shortened V by 5 bases and J by 7 bases, and 9 bases separated the two germline ends.

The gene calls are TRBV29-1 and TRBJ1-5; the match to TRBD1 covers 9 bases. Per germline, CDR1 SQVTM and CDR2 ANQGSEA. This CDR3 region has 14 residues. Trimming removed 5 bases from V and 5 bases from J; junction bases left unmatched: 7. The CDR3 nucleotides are TGCAGCGTTTCCCCGGGACAGGGTGATCAGCCCCAGCATTTT. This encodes CSVSPGQGDQPQHF.

The CDR3 protein is CASSKTLNLALAKNIQYF. CDR3 bases: TGTGCCAGCAGTAAGACTCTGAACCTAGCCCTAGCCAAAAACATTCAGTACTTC. The V call is TRBV14, the J call TRBJ2-4; a weak D match, TRBD2 (5 bases). This CDR3 region has 18 residues. Trimming shortened V by 6 bases and J by 0 bases, and 21 bases separated the two germline ends. Germline CDR1 is SGHDN and CDR2 is FVKESK.

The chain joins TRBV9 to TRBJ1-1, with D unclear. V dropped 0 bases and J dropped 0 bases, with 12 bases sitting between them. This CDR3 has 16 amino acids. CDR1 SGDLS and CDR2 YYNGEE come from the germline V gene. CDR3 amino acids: CASSVGGSALNTEAFF. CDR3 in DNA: TGTGCCAGCAGCGTAGGTGGCTCCGCCTTGAACACTGAAGCTTTCTTT.

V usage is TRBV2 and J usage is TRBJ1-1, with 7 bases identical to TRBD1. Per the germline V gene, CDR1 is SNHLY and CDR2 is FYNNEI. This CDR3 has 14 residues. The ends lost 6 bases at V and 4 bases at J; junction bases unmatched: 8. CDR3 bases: TGTGCCAGCAGGACAGGGTTTTTTTCCACTGAAGCTTTCTTT. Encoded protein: CASRTGFFSTEAFF.

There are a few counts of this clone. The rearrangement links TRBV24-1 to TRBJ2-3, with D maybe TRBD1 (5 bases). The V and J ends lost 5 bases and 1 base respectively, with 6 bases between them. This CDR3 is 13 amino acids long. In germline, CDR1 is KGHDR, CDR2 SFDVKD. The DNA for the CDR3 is TGTGCCACCAGTGTAGGGGGCACAGATACGCAGTATTTT. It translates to CATSVGGTDTQYF.

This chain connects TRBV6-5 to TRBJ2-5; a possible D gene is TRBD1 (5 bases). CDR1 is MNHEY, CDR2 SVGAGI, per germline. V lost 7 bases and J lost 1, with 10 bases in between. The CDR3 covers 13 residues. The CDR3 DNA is TGTGCCAGCACTCGCGACAGCCAAGAGACCCAGTACTTC. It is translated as CASTRDSQETQYF.

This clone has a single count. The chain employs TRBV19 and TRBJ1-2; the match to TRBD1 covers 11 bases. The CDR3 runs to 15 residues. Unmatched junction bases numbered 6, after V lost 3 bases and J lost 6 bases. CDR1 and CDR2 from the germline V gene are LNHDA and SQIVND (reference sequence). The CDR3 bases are TGTGCCAGTAGTATCGGAGGACAGGGGGCCAATGGCTACACCTTC. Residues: CASSIGGQGANGYTF.

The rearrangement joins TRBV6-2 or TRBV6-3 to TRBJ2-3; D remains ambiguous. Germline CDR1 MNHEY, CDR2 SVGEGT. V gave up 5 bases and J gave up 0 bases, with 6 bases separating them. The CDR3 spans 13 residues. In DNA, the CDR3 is TGTGCCAGCAGTGCGCTTAGCACAGATACGCAGTATTTT. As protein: CASSALSTDTQYF.

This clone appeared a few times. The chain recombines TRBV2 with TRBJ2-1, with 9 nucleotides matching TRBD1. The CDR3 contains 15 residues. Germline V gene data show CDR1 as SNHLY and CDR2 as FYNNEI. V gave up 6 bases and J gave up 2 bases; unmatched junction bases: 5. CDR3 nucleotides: TGTGCCAGCAGGCTTGGACAGGGGACCTACAATGAGCAGTTCTTC. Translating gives CASRLGQGTYNEQFF.

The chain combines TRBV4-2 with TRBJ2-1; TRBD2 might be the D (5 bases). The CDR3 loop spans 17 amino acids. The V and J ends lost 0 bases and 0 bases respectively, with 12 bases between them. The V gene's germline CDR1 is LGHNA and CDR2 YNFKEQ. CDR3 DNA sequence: TGTGCCAGCAGCCAAGATCCCCAGCGGAGCTCCTACAATGAGCAGTTCTTC. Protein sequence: CASSQDPQRSSYNEQFF.